A selection of T cell receptor beta chains follows, all from one sample in a study of cytomegalovirus exposure and HLA in healthy donors. The method was immunoSEQ multiplex PCR; TCRdb's version includes in-frame clones alone and lacks a portion of them. The repertoire holds some 180,000 clones, with 86% as singletons. The sequenced sample was PBMCs. Receptors originate from a man aged 30 to 45 in good health and CMV-seropositive. Both conserved end residues are part of each CDR3. D genes are given only for firm matches. Rows give clone size only sometimes, using once, few, many, or a class for an expanded clone.

clone_size j_call cdr3_length v_call d_call cdr3_nt cdr3_aa
NA TRBJ1-5 14 TRBV19 NA TGTGCCAGTAGTATAGGTGACGGCAATCAGCCCCAGCATTTT CASSIGDGNQPQHF
NA TRBJ1-5 15 TRBV27 NA TGTGCCAGTAAATCGGTGGGGTCGGGCAATCAGCCCCAGCATTTT CASKSVGSGNQPQHF
NA TRBJ2-2 16 TRBV2 TRBD2 TGTGCCAGCAGTCCTCTAGCGGGGGACCCCACCGGGGAGCTGTTTTTT CASSPLAGDPTGELFF
NA TRBJ2-5 15 TRBV11-2 NA TGTGCCAGCAGCCCGTATCTCCAGGATCGAGAGACCCAGTACTTC CASSPYLQDRETQYF
once TRBJ2-3 13 TRBV30 NA TGTGCCTGGACAGGGGATACACGAGATACGCAGTATTTT CAWTGDTRDTQYF
NA TRBJ1-5 13 TRBV6-5 NA TGTGCCAGCAGTGGGGATATCAATCAGCCCCAGCATTTT CASSGDINQPQHF
NA TRBJ1-4 13 TRBV6-6 TRBD1 TGTGCCAGCACCCGGGGACAGGGTCAAAAACTGTTTTTT CASTRGQGQKLFF
few TRBJ2-7 13 TRBV21-1 NA TGTGCCAGCTCGGCGTTTCCCTTCCACGAGCAGTACTTC CASSAFPFHEQYF
once TRBJ2-7 15 TRBV19 TRBD2 TGTGCCAGTAGTATCTCACTAGCGGGAGGGGGCGAGCAGTACTTC CASSISLAGGGEQYF
NA TRBJ2-7 14 TRBV9 NA TGTGCCAGCAGCCCCCGGTCCTACTCCTACGAGCAGTACTTC CASSPRSYSYEQYF
NA TRBJ2-1 13 TRBV6-1 TRBD1 TGTGCCAGCGAGGGACAGGGATCCGATGAGCAGTTCTTC CASEGQGSDEQFF
few TRBJ2-2 14 TRBV7-2 NA TGTGCCAGCAGCTTACCCAGCGGCGCCGGGGAGCTGTTTTTT CASSLPSGAGELFF
NA TRBJ2-1 20 TRBV11-3 TRBD1 TGTGCCAGCAGCTTCGCTAGGATGGGACAGGGGTTGAGTAACTACAATGAGCAGTTCTTC CASSFARMGQGLSNYNEQFF
NA TRBJ1-5 12 TRBV19 NA TGTGCCAGTGCTATTAGCAATCAGCCCCAGCATTTT CASAISNQPQHF
NA TRBJ1-1 12 TRBV2 NA TGTGCCAGCAGCGAGGGGCCAACTGAAGCTTTCTTT CASSEGPTEAFF
NA TRBJ2-4 13 TRBV19 TRBD1 TGTGCCAGTACGCTAGGGGGCCAAAACATTCAGTACTTC CASTLGGQNIQYF
NA TRBJ2-7 13 TRBV10-3 NA TGTGCCATCAGTGACCAAGGAGGCTACGAGCAGTACTTC CAISDQGGYEQYF
NA TRBJ2-3 16 TRBV11-2 TRBD2 TGTGCCAGCAGCTCCTCTACGCGGGGGGGCAAAGATACGCAGTATTTT CASSSSTRGGKDTQYF
NA TRBJ1-2 13 TRBV6-5 TRBD1 TGTGCCAGCAGTACGACAGGGGGAGAAGGCTACACCTTC CASSTTGGEGYTF
NA TRBJ2-2 15 TRBV23-1 NA TGCGCCAGCAGTCGGCACAGGCCGAACACCGGGGAGCTGTTTTTT CASSRHRPNTGELFF
NA TRBJ2-4 13 TRBV7-3 NA TGTGCCAGCAGCCTGCGACAGTCGGACATTCAGTACTTC CASSLRQSDIQYF
few TRBJ1-2 13 TRBV27 NA TGTGCCAGCAGTTTAGCGGGGACCTATGGCTACACCTTC CASSLAGTYGYTF
NA TRBJ2-2 15 TRBV2 NA TGTGCCACCCGCCCAGGGACTCGCCCGGGCGGGGAGCTGTTTTTT CATRPGTRPGGELFF
NA TRBJ2-3 15 TRBV18 NA TGTGCCACCCGGGGTACCGGGGCCCTCACAGATACGCAGTATTTT CATRGTGALTDTQYF
few TRBJ1-3 17 TRBV5-1 TRBD1 TGCGCCAGCAGCTTGGCCCCCGGGACAGGCTCTGGAAACACCATATATTTT CASSLAPGTGSGNTIYF
NA TRBJ2-5 13 TRBV7-3 NA TGTGCCAGCAGCTTAGGCCCCGAAGAGACCCAGTACTTC CASSLGPEETQYF
NA TRBJ2-1 12 TRBV6-1 NA TGTGCCAGCTCCACACCCTACAATGAGCAGTTCTTC CASSTPYNEQFF
NA TRBJ2-6 15 TRBV6-6 NA TGTGCCAGCAGTGCCAGGGGCTCTGGGGCCAACGTCCTGACTTTC CASSARGSGANVLTF
NA TRBJ1-2 12 TRBV28 NA TGTGCCAGCACGGAAGGCGCAAAGGGCTACACCTTC CASTEGAKGYTF
once TRBJ2-5 13 TRBV9 NA TGTGCCAGCAGCGTAGGCAGGGTGGAGACCCAGTACTTC CASSVGRVETQYF